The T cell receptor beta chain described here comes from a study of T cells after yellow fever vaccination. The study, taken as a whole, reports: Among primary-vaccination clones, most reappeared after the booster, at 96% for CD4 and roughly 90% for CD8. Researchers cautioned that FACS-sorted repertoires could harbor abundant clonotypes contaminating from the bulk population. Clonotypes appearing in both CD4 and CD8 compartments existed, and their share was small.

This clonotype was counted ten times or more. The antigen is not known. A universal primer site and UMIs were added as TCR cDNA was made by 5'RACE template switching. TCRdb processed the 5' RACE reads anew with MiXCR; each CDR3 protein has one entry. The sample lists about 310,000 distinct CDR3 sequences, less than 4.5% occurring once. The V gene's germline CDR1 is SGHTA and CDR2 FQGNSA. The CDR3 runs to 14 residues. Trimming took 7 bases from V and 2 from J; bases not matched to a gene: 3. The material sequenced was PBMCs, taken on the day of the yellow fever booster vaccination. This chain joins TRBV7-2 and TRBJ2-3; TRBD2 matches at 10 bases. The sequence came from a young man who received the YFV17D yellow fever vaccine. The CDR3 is CASTGLAVTDTQYF. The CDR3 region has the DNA TGTGCCAGCACAGGACTAGCGGTCACAGATACGCAGTATTTT.